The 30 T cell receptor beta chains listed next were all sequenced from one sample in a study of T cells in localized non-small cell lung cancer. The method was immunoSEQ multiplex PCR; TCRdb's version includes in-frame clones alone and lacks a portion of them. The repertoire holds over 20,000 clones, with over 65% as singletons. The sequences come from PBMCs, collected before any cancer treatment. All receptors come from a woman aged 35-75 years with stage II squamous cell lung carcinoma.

The CDR3 loop is CASSLGLNNEQFF. The CDR3 region has the DNA TGTGCCAGCAGCTTAGGGCTAAACAATGAGCAGTTCTTC. The rearrangement uses TRBV11-2 and TRBJ2-1; D unresolved. The CDR3 length is 13 residues. Germline V CDR1 and CDR2: SGHAT, FQNNGV. V lost 1 base to trimming and J lost 5 bases, with 6 bases between them.

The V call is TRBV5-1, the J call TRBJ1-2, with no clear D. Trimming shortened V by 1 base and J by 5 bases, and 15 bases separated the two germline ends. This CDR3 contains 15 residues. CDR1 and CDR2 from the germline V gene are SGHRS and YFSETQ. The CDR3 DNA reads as TGCGCCAGCAGCTTGTTCGGAATACCAGCGTATGGCTACACCTTC. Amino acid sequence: CASSLFGIPAYGYTF.

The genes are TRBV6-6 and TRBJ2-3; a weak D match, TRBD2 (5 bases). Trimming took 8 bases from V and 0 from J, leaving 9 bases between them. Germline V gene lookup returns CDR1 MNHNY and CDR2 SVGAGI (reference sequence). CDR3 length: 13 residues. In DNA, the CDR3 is TGTGCCAGCGTTGCGGGTAGCACAGATACGCAGTATTTT. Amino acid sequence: CASVAGSTDTQYF.

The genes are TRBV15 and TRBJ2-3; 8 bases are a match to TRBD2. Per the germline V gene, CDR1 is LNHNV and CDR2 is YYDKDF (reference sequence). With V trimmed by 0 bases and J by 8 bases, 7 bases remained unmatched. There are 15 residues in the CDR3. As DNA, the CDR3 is TGTGCCACCAGCAGAGATCCGGGAGGGCAAACTACGCAGTATTTT. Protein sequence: CATSRDPGGQTTQYF. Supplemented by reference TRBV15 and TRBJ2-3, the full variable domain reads DAMVIQNPRYQVTQFGKPVTLSCSQTLNHNVMYWYQQKSSQAPKLLFHYYDKDFNNEADTPDNFQSRRPNTSFCFLDIRSPGLGDTAMYLCATSRDPGGQTTQYFGPGTRLTVL.

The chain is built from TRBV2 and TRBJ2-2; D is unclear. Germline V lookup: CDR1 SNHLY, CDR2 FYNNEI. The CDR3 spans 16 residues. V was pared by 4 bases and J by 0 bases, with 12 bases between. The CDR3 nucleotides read TGTGCCAGCAGTGTAGGCGGCGGACCGAACACCGGGGAGCTGTTTTTT. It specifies CASSVGGGPNTGELFF.

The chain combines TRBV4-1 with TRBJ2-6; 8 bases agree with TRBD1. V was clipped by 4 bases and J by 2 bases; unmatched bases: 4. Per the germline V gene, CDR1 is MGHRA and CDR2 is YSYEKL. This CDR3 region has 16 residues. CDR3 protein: CASSPQGGPGANVLTF. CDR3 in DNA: TGCGCCAGCAGCCCACAGGGGGGCCCTGGGGCCAACGTCCTGACTTTC.

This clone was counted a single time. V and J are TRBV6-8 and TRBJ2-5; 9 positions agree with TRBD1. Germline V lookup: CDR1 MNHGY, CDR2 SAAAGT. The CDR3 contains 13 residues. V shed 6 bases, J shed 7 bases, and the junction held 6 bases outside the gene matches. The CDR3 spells CASRPMDRGTQYF. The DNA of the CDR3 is TGTGCCAGCAGACCCATGGACAGGGGGACCCAGTACTTC.

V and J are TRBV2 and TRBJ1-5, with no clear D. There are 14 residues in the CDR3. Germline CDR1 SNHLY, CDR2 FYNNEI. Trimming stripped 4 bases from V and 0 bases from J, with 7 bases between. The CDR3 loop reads CASSGLRSNQPQHF. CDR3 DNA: TGTGCCAGCAGTGGACTCCGTAGCAATCAGCCCCAGCATTTT. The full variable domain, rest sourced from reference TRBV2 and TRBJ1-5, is EPEVTQTPSHQVTQMGQEVILRCVPISNHLYFYWYRQILGQKVEFLVSFYNNEISEKSEIFDDQFSVERPDGSNFTLKIRSTKLEDSAMYFCASSGLRSNQPQHFGDGTRLSIL.

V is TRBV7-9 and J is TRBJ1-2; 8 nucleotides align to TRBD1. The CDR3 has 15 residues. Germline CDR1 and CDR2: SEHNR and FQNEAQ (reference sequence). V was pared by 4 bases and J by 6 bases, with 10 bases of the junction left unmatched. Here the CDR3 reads CASSSSVTTGDGYTF. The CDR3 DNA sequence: TGTGCCAGCAGCTCGAGTGTAACGACAGGGGATGGCTACACCTTC.

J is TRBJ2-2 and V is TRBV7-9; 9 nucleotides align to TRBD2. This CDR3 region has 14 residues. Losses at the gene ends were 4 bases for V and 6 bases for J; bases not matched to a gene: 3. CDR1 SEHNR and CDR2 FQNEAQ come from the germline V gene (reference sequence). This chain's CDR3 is CASSSSGIPGELFF. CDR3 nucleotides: TGTGCCAGCAGCTCTAGCGGGATACCCGGGGAGCTGTTTTTT.

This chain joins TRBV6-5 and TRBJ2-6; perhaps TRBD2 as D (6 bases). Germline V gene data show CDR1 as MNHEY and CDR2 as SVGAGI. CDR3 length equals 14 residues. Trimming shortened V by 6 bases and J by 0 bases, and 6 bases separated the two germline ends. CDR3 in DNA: TGTGCCAGCAGGGGACTCTCTGGGGCCAACGTCCTGACTTTC. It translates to CASRGLSGANVLTF.

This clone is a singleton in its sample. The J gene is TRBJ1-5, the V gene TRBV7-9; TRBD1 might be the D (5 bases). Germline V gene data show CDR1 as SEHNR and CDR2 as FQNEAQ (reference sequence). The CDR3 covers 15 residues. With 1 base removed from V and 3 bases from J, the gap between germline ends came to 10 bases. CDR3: CASSLESGPNQPQHF. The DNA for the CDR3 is TGTGCCAGCAGCTTAGAGTCGGGGCCCAATCAGCCCCAGCATTTT.

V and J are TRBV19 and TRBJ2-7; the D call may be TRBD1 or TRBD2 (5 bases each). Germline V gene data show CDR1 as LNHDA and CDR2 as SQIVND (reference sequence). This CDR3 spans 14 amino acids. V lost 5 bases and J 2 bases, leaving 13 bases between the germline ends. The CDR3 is CASSSGSGAYEQYF. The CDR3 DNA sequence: TGTGCCAGTAGTTCAGGGTCCGGGGCCTACGAGCAGTACTTC.

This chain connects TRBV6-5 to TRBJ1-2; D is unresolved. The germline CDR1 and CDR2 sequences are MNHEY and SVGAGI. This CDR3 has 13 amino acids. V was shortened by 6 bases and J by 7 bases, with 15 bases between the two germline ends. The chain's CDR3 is CASRGSSLGGYTF. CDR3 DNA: TGTGCCAGCAGGGGAAGTAGCCTTGGTGGCTACACCTTC.

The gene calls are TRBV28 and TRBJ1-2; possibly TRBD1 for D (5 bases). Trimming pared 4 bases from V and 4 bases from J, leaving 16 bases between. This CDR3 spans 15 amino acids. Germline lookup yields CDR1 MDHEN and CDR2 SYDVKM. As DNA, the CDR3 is TGTGCCAGCAGTTACCCCATAGGGGCGGGCTATGGCTACACCTTC. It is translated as CASSYPIGAGYGYTF.

CDR3: CASSQGVHSNQRDEQYF. DNA for the CDR3: TGCGCCAGCAGCCAGGGGGTACATTCCAATCAGAGAGACGAGCAGTACTTC. V gene TRBV4-1 combines with J gene TRBJ2-7; D tentatively fits TRBD1 or TRBD2 (5 bases each). Germline CDR1 and CDR2: MGHRA and YSYEKL. The length of the CDR3 is 17 residues. The V and J ends lost 3 bases and 5 bases respectively, with 23 bases between them.

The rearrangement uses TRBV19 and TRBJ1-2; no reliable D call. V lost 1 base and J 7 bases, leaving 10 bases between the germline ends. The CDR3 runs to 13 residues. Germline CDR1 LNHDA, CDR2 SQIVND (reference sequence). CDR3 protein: CASSIVGLLGYTF. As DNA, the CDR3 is TGTGCCAGTAGTATAGTCGGACTTCTTGGCTACACCTTC. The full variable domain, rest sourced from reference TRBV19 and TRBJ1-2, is DGGITQSPKYLFRKEGQNVTLSCEQNLNHDAMYWYRQDPGQGLRLIYYSQIVNDFQKGDIAEGYSVSREKKESFPLTVTSAQKNPTAFYLCASSIVGLLGYTFGSGTRLTVV.

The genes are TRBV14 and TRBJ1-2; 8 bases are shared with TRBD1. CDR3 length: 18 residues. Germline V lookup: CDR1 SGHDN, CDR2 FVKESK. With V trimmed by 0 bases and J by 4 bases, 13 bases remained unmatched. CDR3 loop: CASSQDLRQGASIYGYTF. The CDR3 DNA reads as TGTGCCAGCAGCCAAGATCTCCGTCAGGGGGCATCTATCTATGGCTACACCTTC.

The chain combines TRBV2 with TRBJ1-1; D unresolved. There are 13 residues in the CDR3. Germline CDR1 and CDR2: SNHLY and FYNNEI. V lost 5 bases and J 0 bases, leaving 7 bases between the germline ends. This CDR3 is CASSSLMNTEAFF. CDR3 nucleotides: TGTGCCAGCAGTTCCCTTATGAACACTGAAGCTTTCTTT. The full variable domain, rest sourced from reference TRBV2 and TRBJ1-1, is EPEVTQTPSHQVTQMGQEVILRCVPISNHLYFYWYRQILGQKVEFLVSFYNNEISEKSEIFDDQFSVERPDGSNFTLKIRSTKLEDSAMYFCASSSLMNTEAFFGQGTRLTVV.

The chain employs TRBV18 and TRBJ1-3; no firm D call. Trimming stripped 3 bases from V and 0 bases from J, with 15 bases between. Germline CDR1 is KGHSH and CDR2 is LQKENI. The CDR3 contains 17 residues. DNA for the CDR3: TGTGCCAGCTCACCGGCCGTAGCCAAAAACTCTGGAAACACCATATATTTT. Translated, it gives CASSPAVAKNSGNTIYF.

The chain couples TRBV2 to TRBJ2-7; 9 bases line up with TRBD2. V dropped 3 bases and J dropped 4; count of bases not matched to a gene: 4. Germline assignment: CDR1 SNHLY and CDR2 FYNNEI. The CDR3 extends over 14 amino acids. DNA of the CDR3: TGTGCCAGCAGTGAGGGTCTAGCGGGGTACGAGCAGTACTTC. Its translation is CASSEGLAGYEQYF.

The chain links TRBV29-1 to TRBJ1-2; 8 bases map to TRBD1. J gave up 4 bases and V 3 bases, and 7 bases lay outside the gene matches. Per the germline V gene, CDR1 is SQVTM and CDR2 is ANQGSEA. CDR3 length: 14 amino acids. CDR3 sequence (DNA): TGCAGCGTTGACCCTCAGGGGGCGACCTATGGCTACACCTTC. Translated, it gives CSVDPQGATYGYTF.

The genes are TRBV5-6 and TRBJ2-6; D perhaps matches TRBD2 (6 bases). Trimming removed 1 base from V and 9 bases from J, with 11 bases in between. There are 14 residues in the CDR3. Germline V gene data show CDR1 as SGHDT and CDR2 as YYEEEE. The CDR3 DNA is TGTGCCAGCAGCTTGATGGGGGGAGACAACGTCCTGACTTTC. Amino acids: CASSLMGGDNVLTF.

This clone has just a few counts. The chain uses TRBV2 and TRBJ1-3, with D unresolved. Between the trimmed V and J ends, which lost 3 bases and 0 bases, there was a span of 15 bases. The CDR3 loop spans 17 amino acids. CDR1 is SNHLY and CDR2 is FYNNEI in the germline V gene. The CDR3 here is CASSDPVVWISGNTIYF. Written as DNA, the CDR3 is TGTGCCAGCAGTGATCCAGTAGTGTGGATCTCTGGAAACACCATATATTTT.

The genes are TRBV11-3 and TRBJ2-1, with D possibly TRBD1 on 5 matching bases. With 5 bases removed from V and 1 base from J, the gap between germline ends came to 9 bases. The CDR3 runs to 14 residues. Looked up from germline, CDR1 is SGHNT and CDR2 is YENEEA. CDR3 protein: CASSPRGSYNEQFF. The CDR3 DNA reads TGTGCCAGCAGCCCAAGGGGTTCCTACAATGAGCAGTTCTTC.

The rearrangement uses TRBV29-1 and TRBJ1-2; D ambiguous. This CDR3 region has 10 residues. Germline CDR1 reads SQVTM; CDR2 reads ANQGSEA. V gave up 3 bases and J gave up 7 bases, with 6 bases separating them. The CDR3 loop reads CSVDSGGYTF. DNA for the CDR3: TGCAGCGTTGATTCGGGTGGCTACACCTTC.

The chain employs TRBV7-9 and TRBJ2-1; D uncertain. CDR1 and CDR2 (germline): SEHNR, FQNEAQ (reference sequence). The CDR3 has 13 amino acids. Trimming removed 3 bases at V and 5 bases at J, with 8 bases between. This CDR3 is CASSLYQNNEQFF. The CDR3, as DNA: TGTGCCAGCAGCTTGTACCAAAACAATGAGCAGTTCTTC.

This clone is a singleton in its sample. The CDR3 bases are TGTGCCAGCAGCTTATCAGAGGGCAATCAGCCCCAGCATTTT. Translated, it gives CASSLSEGNQPQHF. J is TRBJ1-5 and V is TRBV7-9; no firm D call. Germline V gives CDR1 SEHNR, CDR2 FQNEAQ (reference sequence). The ends were cut back, 2 bases at V and 2 bases at J, with 7 bases in the middle. This CDR3 has 14 residues.

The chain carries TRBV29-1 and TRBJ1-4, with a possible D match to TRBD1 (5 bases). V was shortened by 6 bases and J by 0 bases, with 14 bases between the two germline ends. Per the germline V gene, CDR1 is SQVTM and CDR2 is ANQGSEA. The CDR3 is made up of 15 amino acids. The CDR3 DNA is TGCAGCGTCCAGAGGGGACTCTCAACTAATGAAAAACTGTTTTTT. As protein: CSVQRGLSTNEKLFF.

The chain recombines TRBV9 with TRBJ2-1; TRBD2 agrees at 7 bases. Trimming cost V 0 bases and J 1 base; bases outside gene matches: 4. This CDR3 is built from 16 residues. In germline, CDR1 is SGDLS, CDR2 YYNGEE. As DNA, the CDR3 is TGTGCCAGCAGCGTAGTTGAAGCGGGATCCTACAATGAGCAGTTCTTC. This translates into CASSVVEAGSYNEQFF.